Below, 21 T cell receptor beta chains from the same sample are listed, as sequenced in a study of technical replicates of blood from a few donors. Libraries were prepared by immunoSEQ multiplex PCR; TCRdb keeps only in-frame clonotypes and omits some of them. Found here are about 80,000 clones, approximately 93% of them singletons; the top ten hold less than 0.4%. Source material: T cells isolated from PBMCs. The receptors originated from a human donor in good health.

V and J are TRBV12-5 and TRBJ2-2; the D gene is possibly TRBD2 (5 bases). Germline V gene lookup returns CDR1 LGHNT and CDR2 FRNRAP. V lost 6 bases to trimming and J lost 0 bases, with 11 bases between them. This CDR3 comprises 15 residues. The CDR3 reads CASGADWTNTGELFF. CDR3 nucleotide sequence: TGTGCTAGTGGCGCGGACTGGACGAACACCGGGGAGCTGTTTTTT.

In regard to this clone: The sample holds other DNA sequences that translate to the same CDR3. V is TRBV6-5 and J is TRBJ2-7; 9 bases are a match to TRBD1. This CDR3 is built from 14 residues. V lost 4 bases and J lost 1; bases outside the gene matches: 2. CDR1 is MNHEY and CDR2 is SVGAGI in the germline V gene. CDR3 sequence (DNA): TGTGCCAGCAGTTGGGACAGGGCTTCCTACGAGCAGTACTTC. It translates to CASSWDRASYEQYF.

This rearrangement joins TRBV7-3 to TRBJ2-4, with D hard to call. This CDR3 is 15 amino acids long. The V end was cut by 5 bases, the J end by 3 bases, with 14 bases between. Germline lookup yields CDR1 SGHTA and CDR2 FQGTGA. The CDR3 coding sequence is TGTGCCAGCAGCCGCTCCGGTGCTGGCAAAAACATTCAGTACTTC. Translation gives CASSRSGAGKNIQYF.

The chain links TRBV5-4 to TRBJ1-1; tentative D call: TRBD1 (6 bases). The germline V and J ends were trimmed by 5 bases and 5 bases, with 13 bases remaining between them. CDR1 SGHNT and CDR2 YYREEE come from the germline V gene (reference sequence). The CDR3 contains 13 residues. The CDR3 sequence is CASRTTGKTEAFF. In DNA, the CDR3 is TGTGCCAGCAGGACTACAGGGAAGACTGAAGCTTTCTTT.

The V and J genes are TRBV7-2 and TRBJ2-7, with 7 bases aligning to TRBD2. From germline, CDR1 is SGHTA and CDR2 FQGNSA. The length of the CDR3 is 15 residues. With 1 base clipped from V and 2 bases from J, the junction kept 5 bases outside the gene matches. CDR3 region: CASSLVGGSTYEQYF. Here the CDR3 DNA reads TGTGCCAGCAGCTTAGTGGGGGGGAGCACCTACGAGCAGTACTTC.

CDR3: CATSRDQARGGYTEAFF. DNA of the CDR3: TGTGCCACCAGCAGAGATCAAGCGCGGGGCGGTTACACTGAAGCTTTCTTT. The chain couples TRBV15 to TRBJ1-1; D might be TRBD1 (5 bases). The CDR3 extends over 17 amino acids. Germline CDR1 reads LNHNV; CDR2 reads YYDKDF (reference sequence). The ends were cut back, 0 bases at V and 3 bases at J, with 17 bases in the middle.

The CDR3 spells CAWGQQRTKQYF. CDR3 coding DNA: TGTGCCTGGGGACAACAGCGAACCAAGCAGTACTTC. The chain recombines TRBV30 with TRBJ2-7, with a weak D call TRBD1 (5 bases). Germline V gene sequence: CDR1 GTSNPN, CDR2 SVGIG (reference sequence). Trimming cost V 5 bases and J 8 bases, with 16 bases left between them. CDR3 length equals 12 residues.

The V gene is TRBV2, the J gene TRBJ2-7; TRBD2 agrees at 9 bases. CDR1 SNHLY and CDR2 FYNNEI come from the germline V gene. The CDR3 is made up of 17 amino acids. Trimming cost V 5 bases and J 3 bases; bases outside gene matches: 14. In nucleotides, the CDR3 is TGTGCCAGCAGTCCTGATCCGGGACTAGCAACGGGCTACGAGCAGTACTTC. Translated: CASSPDPGLATGYEQYF.

The chain uses TRBV4-3 and TRBJ2-3; D is unresolved. Germline V gives CDR1 LGHNA, CDR2 YSLEER. The CDR3 runs 14 residues. V lost 8 bases and J lost 0, with 12 bases in between. The chain's CDR3 is CASVPNNSTDTQYF. CDR3 nucleotides: TGCGCCAGCGTGCCGAACAACAGCACAGATACGCAGTATTTT.

This clone occurred once. The CDR3 bases are TGTGCCAGTAGTTTTGGGCAGGGGGCGTATTACAATGAGCAGTTCTTC. Translated, it gives CASSFGQGAYYNEQFF. The chain employs TRBV19 and TRBJ2-1; 8 nucleotides align to TRBD1. The germline CDR1 and CDR2 sequences are LNHDA and SQIVND (reference sequence). The CDR3 contains 16 residues. V shed 5 bases and J 4 bases; nucleotides not matched to a gene: 10.

The chain combines TRBV7-7 with TRBJ2-1; 9 nucleotides line up with TRBD2. V dropped 5 bases and J dropped 5; count of bases not matched to a gene: 7. Looked up from germline, CDR1 is SSHAT and CDR2 is FNYEAQ (reference sequence). The CDR3 sequence is 15 residues long. CDR3 in DNA: TGTGCCAGCAGCCCGAGGACTAGCGTGGACAATGAGCAGTTCTTC. It translates to CASSPRTSVDNEQFF.

The V call is TRBV10-1, the J call TRBJ2-1; D is undetermined. Germline V lookup: CDR1 WNHNN, CDR2 SYGVQD (reference sequence). The V and J ends lost 5 bases and 5 bases respectively, with 10 bases between them. CDR3 length equals 13 residues. As DNA, the CDR3 is TGCGCCAGCAGTTCCCCCCCGGACAATGAGCAGTTCTTC. It is translated as CASSSPPDNEQFF.

The V and J genes are TRBV5-6 and TRBJ1-1; D is possibly TRBD1 (5 bases). Germline lookup yields CDR1 SGHDT and CDR2 YYEEEE. The CDR3 contains 14 residues. Trimming took 1 base from V and 1 from J, leaving 8 bases between them. CDR3 loop: CASSLLGGNTEAFF. CDR3 bases: TGTGCCAGCAGCTTGTTGGGGGGGAACACTGAAGCTTTCTTT.

The rearrangement uses TRBV6-1 and TRBJ2-3; 9 positions agree with TRBD1. The CDR3 covers 15 residues. V trimming: 6 bases; J trimming: 6 bases; junction bases outside the gene matches: 10. The V gene's germline CDR1 is MNHNS and CDR2 SASEGT. As DNA, the CDR3 is TGTGCCAGCAGCCCACAGGGGGCGCTTGTGGATACGCAGTATTTT. The encoded protein is CASSPQGALVDTQYF.

This chain links TRBV5-5 with TRBJ1-4; D may be TRBD1 (5 bases). V lost 3 bases, J lost 4 bases, and 7 bases lay in between. From germline, CDR1 is SGHKS and CDR2 YYEKEE (reference sequence). The CDR3 spans 13 residues. The CDR3, as DNA: TGTGCCAGCAGCTACCAGGGTAATGAAAAACTGTTTTTT. It specifies CASSYQGNEKLFF. The full variable domain, in which reference TRBV5-5 and TRBJ1-4 provide the parts outside the CDR3, is DAGVTQSPTHLIKTRGQQVTLRCSPISGHKSVSWYQQVLGQGPQFIFQYYEKEERGRGNFPDRFSARQFPNYSSELNVNALLLGDSALYLCASSYQGNEKLFFGSGTQLSVL.

V usage is TRBV10-2 and J usage is TRBJ2-7, with 8 positions matching TRBD1. Trimming removed 4 bases from V and 5 bases from J; junction bases left unmatched: 7. This CDR3 contains 14 residues. The germline V gene encodes CDR1 WSHSY and CDR2 SAAADI. CDR3 sequence reads: CASSARQGFDEQYF. In DNA, the CDR3 is TGCGCCAGCAGTGCCAGACAGGGGTTCGACGAGCAGTACTTC.

The V gene is TRBV4-3, the J gene TRBJ2-1, with TRBD2 matching over 13 bases. Germline CDR1 reads LGHNA; CDR2 reads YSLEER. CDR3 size: 15 residues. V was clipped by 2 bases and J by 15 bases; unmatched bases: 10. CDR3 amino acids: CASSQTRTSGGPRFF. DNA for the CDR3: TGCGCCAGCAGCCAAACCCGGACTAGCGGGGGACCCCGGTTCTTC.

V gene TRBV29-1 combines with J gene TRBJ1-3, with 7 bases that match TRBD1. The germline CDR1 and CDR2 sequences are SQVTM and ANQGSEA. V was clipped by 2 bases and J by 1 base; unmatched bases: 8. This CDR3 has 16 amino acids. The chain's CDR3 is CSVEFGGQRSGNTIYF. CDR3 DNA: TGCAGCGTTGAATTCGGGGGACAGCGATCTGGAAACACCATATATTTT.

The gene calls are TRBV19 and TRBJ1-2; 7 bases align to TRBD1. Germline lookup yields CDR1 LNHDA and CDR2 SQIVND (reference sequence). Trimming took 6 bases from V and 4 from J; bases not matched to a gene: 11. The CDR3 is 15 residues long. In DNA form, the CDR3 reads TGTGCCAGTAGGCGGGACAGTTCCGGGGTCTATGGCTACACCTTC. The encoded protein is CASRRDSSGVYGYTF.

J is TRBJ1-4 and V is TRBV19; 10 nucleotides agree with TRBD1. V shed 6 bases and J 12 bases; nucleotides not matched to a gene: 10. Germline V gene data show CDR1 as LNHDA and CDR2 as SQIVND (reference sequence). The CDR3 consists of 14 residues. The CDR3 loop is CASRPGTGVLELFF. Here the CDR3 DNA reads TGTGCCAGTAGGCCCGGGACAGGGGTTCTGGAACTGTTTTTT.

The V and J genes are TRBV11-3 and TRBJ1-1, with D maybe TRBD1 (5 bases). The CDR3 runs 16 residues. The germline V gene has CDR1 SGHNT and CDR2 YENEEA. V lost 1 base and J 0 bases, leaving 12 bases between the germline ends. The CDR3: CASSLGYRGMNTEAFF. Here the CDR3 DNA reads TGTGCCAGCAGCTTAGGGTACCGGGGGATGAACACTGAAGCTTTCTTT.